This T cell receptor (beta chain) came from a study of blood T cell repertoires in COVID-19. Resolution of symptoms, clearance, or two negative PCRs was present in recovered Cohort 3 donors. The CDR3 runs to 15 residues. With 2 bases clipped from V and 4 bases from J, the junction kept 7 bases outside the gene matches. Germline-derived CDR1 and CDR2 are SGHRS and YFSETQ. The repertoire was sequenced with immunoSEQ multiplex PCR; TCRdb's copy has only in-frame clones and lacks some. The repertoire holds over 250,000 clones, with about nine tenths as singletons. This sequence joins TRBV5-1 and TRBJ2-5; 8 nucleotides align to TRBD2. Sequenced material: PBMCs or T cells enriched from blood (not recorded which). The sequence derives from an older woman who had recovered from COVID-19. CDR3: CASSFTGTRTETQYF. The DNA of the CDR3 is TGCGCCAGCAGCTTTACCGGGACTAGAACAGAGACCCAGTACTTC.